The 4 T cell receptor beta chains listed next were all sequenced from one sample in a study of T cells expressing NK-cell markers. TCRdb reprocessed the 5' RACE reads, with one entry per CDR3 protein and no DNA. This sample's clone table lists 200,000 to 300,000 distinct CDR3 sequences. The source material was blood T cells: a sorted CD56 or NKG2C T cell subset, CD4+ or CD8+ T cells, or bulk PBMC T cells (not recorded which). The receptors shown here come from a man between 18 and 29 years old in good health.

V and J are TRBV24-1 and TRBJ2-4; without DNA, the TCRdb call of TRBD2 cannot be checked. Germline V gene sequence: CDR1 KGHDR, CDR2 SFDVKD. CDR3 length equals 15 residues. CDR3 sequence reads: CATMARRGIKNIQYF.

J is TRBJ2-3 and V is TRBV7-2; TCRdb lists TRBD2, though no DNA is available to test this call. CDR1 SGHTA and CDR2 FQGNSA come from the germline V gene. This CDR3 has 18 residues. CDR3 loop: CASSLGTSAQVVADTQYF.

The rearrangement uses TRBV28 and TRBJ2-3; TCRdb lists TRBD2, though no DNA is available to test this call. This CDR3 has 14 amino acids. Germline V gives CDR1 MDHEN, CDR2 SYDVKM. Here the CDR3 reads CASTSGLAGSTQYF.

The chain is built from TRBV14 and TRBJ1-1; TCRdb selects TRBD1, and the lack of DNA leaves this call unchecked. CDR1 and CDR2 from the germline V gene are SGHDN and FVKESK. The length of the CDR3 is 13 residues. The chain's CDR3 is CASSQVPTGEAFF.